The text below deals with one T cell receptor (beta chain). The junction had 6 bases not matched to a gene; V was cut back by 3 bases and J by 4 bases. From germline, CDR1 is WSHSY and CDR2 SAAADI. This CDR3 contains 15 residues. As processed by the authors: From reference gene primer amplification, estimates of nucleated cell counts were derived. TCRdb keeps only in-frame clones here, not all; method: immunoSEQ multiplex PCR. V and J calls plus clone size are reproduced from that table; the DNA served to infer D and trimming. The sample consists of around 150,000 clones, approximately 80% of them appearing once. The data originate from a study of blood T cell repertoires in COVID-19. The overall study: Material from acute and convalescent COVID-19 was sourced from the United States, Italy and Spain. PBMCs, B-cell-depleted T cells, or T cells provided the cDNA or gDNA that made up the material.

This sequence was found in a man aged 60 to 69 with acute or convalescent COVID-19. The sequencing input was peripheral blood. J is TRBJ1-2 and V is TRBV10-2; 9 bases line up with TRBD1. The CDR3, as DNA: TGCGCCAGCAGTGACAGACAGGGGGGGATCTATGGCTACACCTTC. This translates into CASSDRQGGIYGYTF.